A single TCR beta chain is shown here with its context. This clone has only a few counts. Its antigen remains undetermined. There are no base qualities to consult, and no much larger clone falls within one base. Each donor gave one peripheral blood draw, around 0.12 L on average, collected into heparinised tubes. Naive, central memory, regulatory and stem cell-like memory CD4+ T cells were sorted on a BD FACSAria II using a panel including CD45RO, CCR7, CD25, CD127, CD95 and CD27. A purity above 98% was achieved for all sorted populations. PBMCs were isolated immediately by Lymphoprep density gradient centrifugation and stained directly without culture. So that batch effects would be minimized, each experiment stained and sorted samples in pairs, pairing one healthy donor with one patient. These data originate in a study of beta chain features in type 1 diabetes (dated by TCRdb to between 2017 and 2018). Concerning the study at large: Patients and healthy donors did not differ in mean age, gender distribution, total cell number or subset yield. A total of over 95,000,000 sorted cells were examined across all samples, and RNA yield correlated strongly with the number of cells per subset. Naive and central memory subsets were obtained from all 28 donors, but regulatory and stem cell-like memory subsets were isolated from only 8 patients and roughly 8 healthy donors. The study compared the TCRB repertoires of sorted circulating CD4+ T cell subsets in recently diagnosed type 1 diabetes patients with those in matched healthy donors. Here is what the overall study found, with its caveats: Shorter templates might have been favored by PCR, but patient and control samples were amplified and corrected together, so both groups would have been affected equally by any skew. Naive, central memory and regulatory TCRB repertoires appeared to be more alike among patients than among healthy donors. Fewer insertions and more nucleotide deletions at VDJ recombination sites were observed in patients with type 1 diabetes, implying thymic rearrangement abnormalities. Because the HLA sub-analyses included only small numbers of individuals, any influence of HLA type on TCRB rearrangement was left unresolved. Because cDNA rather than genomic DNA was sequenced, highly expressing activated cells could have been over-represented, although no difference in activation and CD3 levels was found between groups. Type 1 diabetes patients showed a moderate but significant shortening of TCRB CDR3 length in all four CD4+ subsets.

The High Capacity cDNA Reverse Transcription Kit was used to reverse transcribe all of the isolated RNA, meaning that expressed TCRB transcripts were what got sequenced. Deep immunoSEQ sequencing was performed on naive, central memory and regulatory T cell samples, with an average of about 3.57 million total reads per sample. Sorted cells were lysed in RLT buffer, and RNA was extracted using DNase-treated RNeasy Micro or Mini kits according to cell number. Each cell subset was processed on its own to prevent cross-contamination, while patient and healthy donor samples were processed together. Using the immunoSEQ multiplex PCR, TCRB sequences were amplified from cDNA into 87-bp fragments spanning the CDR3 region. The amplicons were sequenced using the Illumina HiSeq platform. In the authors' own workflow: Synthetic template baselines were used to correct PCR bias computationally, reads within Hamming distance 2 were collapsed, and singletons that could not be merged were discarded. Reads were aligned to IMGT to assign V, D and J genes, CDR3 length, and insertions or deletions at six rearrangement sites. Within each subset, clonotype counts were normalized to sorted cell number, after which true diversity and Gini coefficients were computed with the tcR R package. Repertoire sharing was quantified using the overlap coefficient calculated on TCRB nucleotide sequences. Out-of-frame TCRB sequences from naive cells were analyzed to stand in for the pre-selection repertoire. Sourced from immuneACCESS, this table was stored by TCRdb with only in-frame sequences that have V and J called. A share of the clones is absent; for the studies checked, an unresolved V gene accounts for under half, and the remainder has no known explanation. V and J calls and clone size follow that table, whereas D and trimming were derived from the DNA. The sample profile shows 200,000 to 300,000 clones; roughly 20% of them were found once. Around 0.028% of the sample lies in the top ten.

The sequence was collected from a woman in her 40s with type 1 diabetes. Sequencing was carried out using naive CD4+ T cells from blood. This sample's cell subset or site label indicates: true naive CD4+ T cells.

The encoded CDR3 is CASNNGEGNTIYF. The sequenced DNA is TGTGCCAGCAACAATGGAGAAGGAAACACCATATATTTT. This chain is built from TRBV9 and TRBJ1-3; no D gene is confidently identified. The CDR3 runs 13 residues from the cysteine to the phenylalanine. The DNA shown is the 39-base CDR3, in frame from base 1. Per the germline V gene, SGDLS is the CDR1 and YYNGEE is the CDR2. V sheds 6 bases and J sheds 4 bases, leaving 11 bases between their ends.